This T cell receptor beta chain is from a study of T cells after yellow fever vaccination. In the study overall: Fractions with few cells were prepared using SMART-Seq v4 Ultra Low Input. Notes on the study in general: A limited proportion of clonotypes was detected within both the CD4 and CD8 compartments. Within FACS-sorted repertoires, abundant clonotypes contaminating from the bulk population could be present. A weaker secondary response peaked on day 5, the primary on day 15.

This clonotype has just a few counts. Its cognate antigen is unknown. TCRdb called the 5' RACE reads again in MiXCR, with one record for every CDR3 protein. The sample contains some 500,000 distinct CDR3 sequences, about 14% of which appear only once. The material sequenced was PBMCs, taken on the day of the yellow fever booster vaccination. This clonotype was obtained from a young man who received the YFV17D yellow fever vaccine.

CDR3 nucleotides: TGTGCCAGCAGTTTGGGACAGGGTGGGGGAAACATTCAGTACTTC. Translated, it gives CASSLGQGGGNIQYF. This chain joins TRBV6-5 and TRBJ2-4; TRBD1 aligns across 9 bases. Germline V gene sequence: CDR1 MNHEY, CDR2 SVGAGI. The CDR3 loop spans 15 amino acids. After removal of 4 bases from V and 6 bases from J, the junction contained 7 bases not matched to a gene.